The entry that follows covers one TCR beta chain sequence. Its specificity is unknown. V was pared by 6 bases and J by 5 bases, with 14 bases between. Germline CDR1 is MDHEN and CDR2 is SYDVKM. The CDR3 consists of 14 residues. The data were obtained in a study of OX40 agonist ivuxolimab in advanced cancers. Findings and caveats of the study: Clonal expansion in partial responders at 0.1-3.0 mg/kg ranked among the lowest. On average, CD8+ T cells had more expanded clones than CD4+.

Excluded were patients having autoimmune disease history or systemic immunosuppression. Profiling relied on immunoSEQ multiplex PCR, and the TCRdb table lists in-frame clones only, not all of them. The data show about 50,000 clones, 70% to 85% seen once. The chain is built from TRBV28 and TRBJ2-1; D assignment may be TRBD1 or TRBD2 (5 bases each). Source: CD4+ or CD8+ T cells sorted from blood, taken in a trial of the OX40 agonist ivuxolimab. This TCR came from an adult with an advanced solid tumor such as melanoma, head and neck, liver or kidney cancer. This CDR3 is CASSNWDADNEQFF. As DNA, the CDR3 is TGTGCCAGCAGCAACTGGGACGCAGACAATGAGCAGTTCTTC.